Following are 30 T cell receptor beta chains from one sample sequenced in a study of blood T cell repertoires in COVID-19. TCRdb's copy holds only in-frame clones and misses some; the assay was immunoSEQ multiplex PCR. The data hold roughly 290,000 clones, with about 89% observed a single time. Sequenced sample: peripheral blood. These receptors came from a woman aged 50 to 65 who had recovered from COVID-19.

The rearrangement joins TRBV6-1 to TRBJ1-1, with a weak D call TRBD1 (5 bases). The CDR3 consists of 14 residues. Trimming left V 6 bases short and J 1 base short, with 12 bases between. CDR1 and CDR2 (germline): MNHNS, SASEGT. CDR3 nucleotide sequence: TGTGCCAGCAGGGCGGGACCGACGAACACTGAAGCTTTCTTT. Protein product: CASRAGPTNTEAFF.

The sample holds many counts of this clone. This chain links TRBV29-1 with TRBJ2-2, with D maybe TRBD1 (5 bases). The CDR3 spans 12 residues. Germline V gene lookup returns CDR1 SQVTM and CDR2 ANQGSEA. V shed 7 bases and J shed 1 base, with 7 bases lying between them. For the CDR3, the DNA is TGCAGCGGCAGGGTGAACACCGGGGAGCTGTTTTTT. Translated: CSGRVNTGELFF.

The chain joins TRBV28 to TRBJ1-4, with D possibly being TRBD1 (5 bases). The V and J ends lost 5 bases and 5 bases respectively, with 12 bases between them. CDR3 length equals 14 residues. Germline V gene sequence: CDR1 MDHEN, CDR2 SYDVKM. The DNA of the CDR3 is TGTGCCAGCAGTACGGATGGGGCAAATGAAAAACTGTTTTTT. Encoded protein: CASSTDGANEKLFF.

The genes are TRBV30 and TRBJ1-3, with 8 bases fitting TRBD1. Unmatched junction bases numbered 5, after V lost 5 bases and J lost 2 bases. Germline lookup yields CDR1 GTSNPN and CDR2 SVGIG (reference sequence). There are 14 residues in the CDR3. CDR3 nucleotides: TGTGCCTGGCAGGAGACAGGGGCTGGAAACACCATATATTTT. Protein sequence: CAWQETGAGNTIYF.

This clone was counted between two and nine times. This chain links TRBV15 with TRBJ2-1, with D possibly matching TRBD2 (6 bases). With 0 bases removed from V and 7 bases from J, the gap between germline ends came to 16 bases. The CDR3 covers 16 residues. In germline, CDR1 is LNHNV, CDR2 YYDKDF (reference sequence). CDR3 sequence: CATSRDLGQAGNEQFF. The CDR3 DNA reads TGTGCCACCAGCAGAGATCTCGGTCAGGCGGGGAATGAGCAGTTCTTC. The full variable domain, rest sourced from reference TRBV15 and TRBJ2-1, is DAMVIQNPRYQVTQFGKPVTLSCSQTLNHNVMYWYQQKSSQAPKLLFHYYDKDFNNEADTPDNFQSRRPNTSFCFLDIRSPGLGDTAMYLCATSRDLGQAGNEQFFGPGTRLTVL.

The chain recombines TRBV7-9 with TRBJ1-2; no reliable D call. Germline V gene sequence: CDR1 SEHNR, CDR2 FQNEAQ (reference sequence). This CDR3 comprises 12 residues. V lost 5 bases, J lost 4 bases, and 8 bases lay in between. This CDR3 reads CASSGAGYGYTF. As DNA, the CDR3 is TGTGCCAGCAGCGGAGCGGGCTATGGCTACACCTTC.

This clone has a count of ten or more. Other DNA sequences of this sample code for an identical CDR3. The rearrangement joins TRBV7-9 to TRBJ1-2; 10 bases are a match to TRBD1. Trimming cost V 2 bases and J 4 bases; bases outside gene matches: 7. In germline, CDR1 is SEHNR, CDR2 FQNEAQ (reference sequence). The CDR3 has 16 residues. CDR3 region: CASSLNGDRGLYGYTF. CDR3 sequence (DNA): TGTGCCAGCAGCTTAAACGGTGACAGGGGGCTCTATGGCTACACCTTC.

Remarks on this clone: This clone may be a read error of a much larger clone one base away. DNA for the CDR3: TGCGCCAGCAGCCCCAGACAGGGGAGCTATGGCTACACCTTC. It codes for CASSPRQGSYGYTF. The chain is built from TRBV5-1 and TRBJ1-2; 8 bases match TRBD1. Germline CDR1 and CDR2: SGHRS and YFSETQ. The CDR3 loop spans 14 amino acids. After removal of 4 bases from V and 4 bases from J, the junction contained 6 bases not matched to a gene. Full variable domain (outside the CDR3, taken from reference TRBV5-1 and TRBJ1-2): KAGVTQTPRYLIKTRGQQVTLSCSPISGHRSVSWYQQTPGQGLQFLFEYFSETQRNKGNFPGRFSGRQFSNSRSEMNVSTLELGDSALYLCASSPRQGSYGYTFGSGTRLTVV.

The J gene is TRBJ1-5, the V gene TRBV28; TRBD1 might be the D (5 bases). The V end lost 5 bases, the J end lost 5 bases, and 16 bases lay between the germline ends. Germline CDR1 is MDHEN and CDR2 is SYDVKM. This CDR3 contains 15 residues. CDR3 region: CASSPPGLTDQPQHF. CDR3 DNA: TGTGCCAGCAGTCCACCGGGACTCACGGATCAGCCCCAGCATTTT.

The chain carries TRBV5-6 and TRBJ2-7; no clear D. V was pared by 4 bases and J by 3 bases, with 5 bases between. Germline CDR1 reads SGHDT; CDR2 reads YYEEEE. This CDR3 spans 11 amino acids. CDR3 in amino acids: CASSANYEQYF. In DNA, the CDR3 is TGTGCCAGCAGCGCGAACTACGAGCAGTACTTC.

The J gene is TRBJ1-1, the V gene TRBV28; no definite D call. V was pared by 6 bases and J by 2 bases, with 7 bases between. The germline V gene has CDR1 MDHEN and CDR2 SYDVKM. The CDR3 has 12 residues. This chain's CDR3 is CASSTPNTEAFF. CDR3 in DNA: TGTGCCAGCAGCACACCCAACACTGAAGCTTTCTTT.

The chain's CDR3 is CASSPNLPGQINSPLHF. CDR3 coding DNA: TGTGCCAGCAGTCCTAACCTCCCGGGACAGATAAATTCACCCCTCCACTTT. The chain carries TRBV6-6 and TRBJ1-6; 7 bases agree with TRBD1. Trimming cost V 5 bases and J 7 bases; bases outside gene matches: 14. CDR1 is MNHNY, CDR2 SVGAGI, per germline (reference sequence). CDR3 length: 17 amino acids.

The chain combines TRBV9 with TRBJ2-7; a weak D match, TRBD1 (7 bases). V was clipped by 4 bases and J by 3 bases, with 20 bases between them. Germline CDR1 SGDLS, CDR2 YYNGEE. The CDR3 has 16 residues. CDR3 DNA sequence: TGTGCCAGCAGCCAGGGGGTTGCGGGGATCAACTACGAGCAGTACTTC. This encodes CASSQGVAGINYEQYF.

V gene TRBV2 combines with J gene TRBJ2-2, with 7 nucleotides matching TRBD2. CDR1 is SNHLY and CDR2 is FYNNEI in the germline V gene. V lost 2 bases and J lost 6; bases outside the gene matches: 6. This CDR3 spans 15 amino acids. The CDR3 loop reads CASSESRLASGELFF. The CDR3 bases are TGTGCCAGCAGTGAATCGCGACTAGCCTCCGGGGAGCTGTTTTTT.

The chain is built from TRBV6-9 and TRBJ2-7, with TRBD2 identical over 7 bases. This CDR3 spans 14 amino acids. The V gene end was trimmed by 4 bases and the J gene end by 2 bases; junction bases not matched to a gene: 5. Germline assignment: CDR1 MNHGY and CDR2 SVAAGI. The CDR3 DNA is TGTGCCAGCAGTTTCCTGACTAGCACCTACGAGCAGTACTTC. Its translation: CASSFLTSTYEQYF.

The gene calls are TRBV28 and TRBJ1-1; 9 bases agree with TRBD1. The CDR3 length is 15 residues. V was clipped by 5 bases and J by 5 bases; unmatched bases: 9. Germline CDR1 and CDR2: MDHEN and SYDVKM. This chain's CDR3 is CASSPQQGAWTEAFF. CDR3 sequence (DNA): TGTGCCAGCAGTCCCCAACAGGGGGCTTGGACTGAAGCTTTCTTT.

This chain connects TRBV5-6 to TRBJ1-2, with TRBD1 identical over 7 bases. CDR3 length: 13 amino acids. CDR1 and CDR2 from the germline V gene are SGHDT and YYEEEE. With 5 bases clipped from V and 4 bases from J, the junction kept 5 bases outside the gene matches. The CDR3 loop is CASRQGQIYGYTF. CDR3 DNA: TGTGCCAGCAGACAGGGACAGATCTATGGCTACACCTTC.

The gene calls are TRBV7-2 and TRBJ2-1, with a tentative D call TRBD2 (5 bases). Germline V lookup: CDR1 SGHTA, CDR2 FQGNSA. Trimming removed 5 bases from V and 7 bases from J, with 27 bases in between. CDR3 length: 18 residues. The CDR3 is CASSPYHGQRSRRNEQFF. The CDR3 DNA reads TGTGCCAGCAGCCCCTACCATGGTCAGCGCTCTCGGAGGAATGAGCAGTTCTTC.

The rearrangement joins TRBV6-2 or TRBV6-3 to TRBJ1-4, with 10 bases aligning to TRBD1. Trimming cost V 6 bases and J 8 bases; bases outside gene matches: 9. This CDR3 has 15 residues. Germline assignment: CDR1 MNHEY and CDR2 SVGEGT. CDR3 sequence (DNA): TGTGCCAGCAGCGACGGACAGGGGGATGTAGAAAAACTGTTTTTT. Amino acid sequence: CASSDGQGDVEKLFF.

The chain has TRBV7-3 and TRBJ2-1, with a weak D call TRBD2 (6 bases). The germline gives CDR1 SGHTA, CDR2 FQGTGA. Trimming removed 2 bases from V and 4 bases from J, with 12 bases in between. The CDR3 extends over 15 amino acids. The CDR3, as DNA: TGTGCCAGCAGCTTAGGGGCGGGGAGATACAATGAGCAGTTCTTC. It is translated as CASSLGAGRYNEQFF.

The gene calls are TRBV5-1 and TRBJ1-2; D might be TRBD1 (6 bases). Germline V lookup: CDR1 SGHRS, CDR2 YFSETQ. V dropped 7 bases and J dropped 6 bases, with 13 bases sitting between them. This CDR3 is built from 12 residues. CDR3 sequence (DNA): TGCGCCAGCCGGGCAGGGGTGGATGGCTACACCTTC. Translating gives CASRAGVDGYTF.

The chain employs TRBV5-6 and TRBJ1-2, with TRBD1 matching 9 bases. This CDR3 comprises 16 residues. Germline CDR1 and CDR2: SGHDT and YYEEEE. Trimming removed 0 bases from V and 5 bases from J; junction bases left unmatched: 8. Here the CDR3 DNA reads TGTGCCAGCAGCTTGGAATCCGGGACAGGGTATTATGGCTACACCTTC. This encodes CASSLESGTGYYGYTF.

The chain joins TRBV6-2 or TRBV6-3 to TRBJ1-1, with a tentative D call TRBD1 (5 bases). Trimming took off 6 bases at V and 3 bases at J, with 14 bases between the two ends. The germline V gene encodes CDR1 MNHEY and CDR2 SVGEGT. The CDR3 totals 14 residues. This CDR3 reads CASSLRRGDTEAFF. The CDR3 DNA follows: TGTGCCAGCAGCCTCCGACGGGGGGACACTGAAGCTTTCTTT.

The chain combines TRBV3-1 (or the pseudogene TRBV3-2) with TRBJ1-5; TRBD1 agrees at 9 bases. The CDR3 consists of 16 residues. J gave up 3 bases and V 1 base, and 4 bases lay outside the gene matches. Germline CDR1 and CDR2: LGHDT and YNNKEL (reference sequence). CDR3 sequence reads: CASSQADRGSNQPQHF. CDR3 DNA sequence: TGTGCCAGCAGCCAAGCTGACAGGGGGTCCAATCAGCCCCAGCATTTT.

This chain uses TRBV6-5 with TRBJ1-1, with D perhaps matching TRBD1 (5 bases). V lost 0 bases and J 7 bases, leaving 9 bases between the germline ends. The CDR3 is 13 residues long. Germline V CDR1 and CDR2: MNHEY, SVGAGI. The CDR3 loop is CASSYSGGGEAFF. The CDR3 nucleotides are TGTGCCAGCAGTTACTCCGGGGGTGGTGAAGCTTTCTTT.

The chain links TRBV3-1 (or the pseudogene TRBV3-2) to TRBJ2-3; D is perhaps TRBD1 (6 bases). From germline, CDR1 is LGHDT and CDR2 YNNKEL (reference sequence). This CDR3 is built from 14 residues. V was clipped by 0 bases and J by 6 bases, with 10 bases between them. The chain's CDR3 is CASSQDARGDTQYF. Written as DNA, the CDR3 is TGTGCCAGCAGCCAAGATGCCAGGGGTGATACGCAGTATTTT.

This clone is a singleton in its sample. The CDR3 region is CASSIRVHNEQFF. DNA for the CDR3: TGTGCCAGTAGTATCCGGGTTCACAATGAGCAGTTCTTC. The J gene is TRBJ2-1, the V gene TRBV19; no clear D. V lost 3 bases to trimming and J lost 5 bases, with 8 bases between them. Germline lookup yields CDR1 LNHDA and CDR2 SQIVND (reference sequence). The CDR3 has 13 amino acids.

CDR3 in DNA: TGTGCCAGTAGTATGCGGTGGCAGGGACAGAGATACGAGCAGTACTTC. This gives the protein CASSMRWQGQRYEQYF. V gene TRBV19 combines with J gene TRBJ2-7; TRBD1 aligns across 7 bases. The J segment lost 4 bases and the V segment lost 3 bases, leaving 12 bases of the junction unmatched. The CDR3 runs to 16 residues. Germline lookup yields CDR1 LNHDA and CDR2 SQIVND (reference sequence).

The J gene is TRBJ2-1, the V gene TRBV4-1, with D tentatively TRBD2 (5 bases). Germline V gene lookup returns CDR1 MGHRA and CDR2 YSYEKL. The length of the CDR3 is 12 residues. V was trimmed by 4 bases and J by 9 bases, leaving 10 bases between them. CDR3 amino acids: CASSPPEGEQFF. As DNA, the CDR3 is TGCGCCAGCAGCCCCCCCGAGGGTGAGCAGTTCTTC.

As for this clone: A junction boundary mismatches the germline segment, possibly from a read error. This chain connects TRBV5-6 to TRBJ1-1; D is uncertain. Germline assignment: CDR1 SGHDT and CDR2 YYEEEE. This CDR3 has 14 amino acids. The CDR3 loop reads CANSLYGVYAEAFF. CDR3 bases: TGTGCCAACAGCTTGTACGGGGTATACGCTGAAGCTTTCTTT.